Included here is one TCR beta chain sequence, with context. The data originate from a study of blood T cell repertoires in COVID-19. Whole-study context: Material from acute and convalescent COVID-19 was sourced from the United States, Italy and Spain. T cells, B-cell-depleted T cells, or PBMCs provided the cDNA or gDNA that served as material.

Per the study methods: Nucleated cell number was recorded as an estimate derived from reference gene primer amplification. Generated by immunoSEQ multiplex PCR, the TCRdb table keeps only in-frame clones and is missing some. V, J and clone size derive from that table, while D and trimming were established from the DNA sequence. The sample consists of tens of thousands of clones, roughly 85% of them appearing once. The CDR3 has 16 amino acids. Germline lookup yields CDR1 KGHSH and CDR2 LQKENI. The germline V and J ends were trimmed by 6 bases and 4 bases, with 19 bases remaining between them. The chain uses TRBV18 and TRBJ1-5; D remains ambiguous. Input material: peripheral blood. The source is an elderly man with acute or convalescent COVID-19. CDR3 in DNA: TGTGCCAGCTCTCCGGGAGGGAATCGGCCAAATCAGCCCCAGCATTTT. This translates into CASSPGGNRPNQPQHF.